Listed here are 15 T cell receptor beta chains from one sample, sequenced in a study of T cell changes during pregnancy in multiple sclerosis. Using immunoSEQ multiplex PCR, the repertoire was profiled, and TCRdb retains in-frame clones only, with some absent. The sample records tens of thousands of clones, around 94% being singletons. The sample here was peripheral blood, taken in the second trimester of pregnancy. These receptor sequences come from a female donor in good health, enrolled as a control in a pregnancy study.

The chain is built from TRBV6-1 and TRBJ2-2, with a tentative D call TRBD2 (7 bases). The CDR3 is 17 amino acids. Trimming left V 0 bases short and J 4 bases short, with 15 bases between. Germline V gene data show CDR1 as MNHNS and CDR2 as SASEGT. The CDR3 nucleotides are TGTGCCAGCAGTGAAGCCCGGGGGGCCCGGGTCACCGGGGAGCTGTTTTTT. It translates to CASSEARGARVTGELFF.

This chain connects TRBV5-1 to TRBJ1-5, with 8 bases aligning to TRBD1. Germline CDR1 and CDR2: SGHRS and YFSETQ. CDR3 size: 14 residues. V lost 4 bases to trimming and J lost 5 bases; unmatched junction nucleotides: 5. This CDR3 reads CASSPGTGHQPQHF. The CDR3 nucleotides are TGCGCCAGCAGCCCCGGGACAGGTCATCAGCCCCAGCATTTT. Full variable domain (remainder filled in from reference TRBV5-1 and TRBJ1-5): KAGVTQTPRYLIKTRGQQVTLSCSPISGHRSVSWYQQTPGQGLQFLFEYFSETQRNKGNFPGRFSGRQFSNSRSEMNVSTLELGDSALYLCASSPGTGHQPQHFGDGTRLSIL.

This clone appeared a few times. The chain recombines TRBV18 with TRBJ2-7; D ambiguous. The germline V and J ends were trimmed by 3 bases and 2 bases, with 11 bases remaining between them. The germline CDR1 and CDR2 sequences are KGHSH and LQKENI. This CDR3 has 14 amino acids. CDR3 loop: CASSPGRIAYEQYF. The CDR3, as DNA: TGTGCCAGCTCACCCGGCAGGATCGCCTACGAGCAGTACTTC.

This sequence joins TRBV11-2 and TRBJ2-2, with 7 bases matching TRBD2. The CDR3 is 16 residues long. Germline V gives CDR1 SGHAT, CDR2 FQNNGV. Losses at the gene ends were 5 bases for V and 6 bases for J; bases not matched to a gene: 12. This chain's CDR3 is CASSLAGTTGAGELFF. The CDR3 DNA reads TGTGCCAGCAGCCTCGCCGGGACTACTGGGGCCGGGGAGCTGTTTTTT.

This sequence joins TRBV27 and TRBJ2-2; tentatively, D is TRBD1 (5 bases). V dropped 3 bases and J dropped 7 bases, with 12 bases sitting between them. Germline V gene lookup returns CDR1 MNHEY and CDR2 SMNVEV (reference sequence). This CDR3 is 14 amino acids long. CDR3 amino acids: CASSFQGRIGELFF. CDR3 nucleotide sequence: TGTGCCAGCAGTTTCCAGGGCAGGATCGGGGAGCTGTTTTTT.

This clone was seen a single time. The chain combines TRBV28 with TRBJ2-4, with D tentatively TRBD1 (8 bases). Germline CDR1 MDHEN, CDR2 SYDVKM. With 5 bases removed from V and 5 bases from J, the gap between germline ends came to 13 bases. The CDR3 loop spans 14 amino acids. In nucleotides, the CDR3 is TGTGCCAGCAGTCCCACAGGGGGGGAAAACATTCAGTACTTC. The encoded protein is CASSPTGGENIQYF.

The genes are TRBV4-1 and TRBJ2-7; D call uncertain. Germline V gives CDR1 MGHRA, CDR2 YSYEKL. The CDR3 extends over 15 amino acids. V dropped 4 bases and J dropped 3 bases, with 16 bases sitting between them. The DNA for the CDR3 is TGCGCCAGCAGCCCCCAGCCTAGTACGGTCTACGAGCAGTACTTC. Its protein is CASSPQPSTVYEQYF.

J is TRBJ2-5 and V is TRBV19; D remains ambiguous. In germline, CDR1 is LNHDA, CDR2 SQIVND (reference sequence). V shed 3 bases and J shed 2 bases, with 10 bases lying between them. This CDR3 is 14 amino acids long. CDR3 sequence reads: CASSISFAQETQYF. CDR3 in DNA: TGTGCCAGTAGTATTAGTTTTGCTCAAGAGACCCAGTACTTC. Filled out from reference TRBV19 and TRBJ2-5, the complete variable domain reads DGGITQSPKYLFRKEGQNVTLSCEQNLNHDAMYWYRQDPGQGLRLIYYSQIVNDFQKGDIAEGYSVSREKKESFPLTVTSAQKNPTAFYLCASSISFAQETQYFGPGTRLLVL.

The chain employs TRBV11-2 and TRBJ2-7; D unclear. This CDR3 has 14 residues. Germline V gene sequence: CDR1 SGHAT, CDR2 FQNNGV. Trimming cost V 0 bases and J 1 base, with 7 bases left between them. Written as DNA, the CDR3 is TGTGCCAGCAGCTTAGAGCTAGTTTCCTACGAGCAGTACTTC. It codes for CASSLELVSYEQYF.

This chain joins TRBV5-5 and TRBJ2-2; tentatively, D is TRBD1 (6 bases). The CDR3 loop spans 16 amino acids. Germline V gene lookup returns CDR1 SGHKS and CDR2 YYEKEE (reference sequence). V lost 4 bases and J lost 0, with 13 bases in between. CDR3 nucleotides: TGTGCCAGCAGCCCTCAGGGGCCCACGAACACCGGGGAGCTGTTTTTT. Protein: CASSPQGPTNTGELFF.

The V and J genes are TRBV11-2 and TRBJ2-7; 8 bases fit TRBD1. The germline V gene has CDR1 SGHAT and CDR2 FQNNGV. V shed 5 bases and J 6 bases; nucleotides not matched to a gene: 6. The CDR3 is 13 residues long. For the CDR3, the DNA is TGTGCCAGCAGCAGAGGACAGGGACCCGAGCAGTACTTC. Protein product: CASSRGQGPEQYF.

This clone was seen just once. The J gene is TRBJ1-1, the V gene TRBV4-1, with D possibly being TRBD1 (5 bases). CDR1 and CDR2 (germline): MGHRA, YSYEKL. Trimming removed 2 bases from V and 1 base from J, with 23 bases in between. The CDR3 is 19 amino acids. The CDR3 DNA sequence: TGCGCCAGCAGCCAATATCCTCAGGGCGTCAGGGCTTCGAACACTGAAGCTTTCTTT. Amino acid sequence: CASSQYPQGVRASNTEAFF.

The chain is built from TRBV7-8 and TRBJ1-5; D is possibly TRBD1 (5 bases). CDR1 is SGHVS and CDR2 is FQNEAQ in the germline V gene. V lost 3 bases and J 3 bases, leaving 12 bases between the germline ends. The CDR3 has 15 residues. CDR3 coding DNA: TGTGCCAGCAGCTTGGGTGGGGGGGTCAATCAGCCCCAGCATTTT. It specifies CASSLGGGVNQPQHF.

The chain uses TRBV6-1 and TRBJ2-5, with 7 positions matching TRBD2. The length of the CDR3 is 16 residues. Germline values: CDR1 MNHNS, CDR2 SASEGT. The junction had 8 bases not matched to a gene; V was cut back by 1 base and J by 3 bases. The CDR3 sequence: CASSEGGGLAEETQYF. The CDR3 DNA is TGTGCCAGCAGTGAAGGAGGAGGCCTAGCGGAAGAGACCCAGTACTTC.

The chain combines TRBV28 with TRBJ2-5, with TRBD1 matching 7 bases. Germline values: CDR1 MDHEN, CDR2 SYDVKM. The V segment lost 5 bases and the J segment 4 bases; nucleotides outside the gene matches: 10. The CDR3 runs 15 residues. The CDR3 reads CASSRQGLGRETQYF. The CDR3 DNA reads TGTGCCAGCAGTAGACAGGGCTTGGGGAGAGAGACCCAGTACTTC.